This TCR beta chain was retrieved from a study of cytotoxic CD8 clonotypes in ibrutinib-treated CLL. V dropped 4 bases and J dropped 8 bases, with 20 bases sitting between them. The CDR3 spans 15 residues. Germline V gives CDR1 SQVTM, CDR2 ANQGSEA. Some clones are missing from TCRdb's copy, which holds only in-frame ones; the method was immunoSEQ multiplex PCR. The data contain approximately 100,000 clones, about 53% of them seen just once; the ten biggest clones take up 30% to 45%. V usage is TRBV29-1 and J usage is TRBJ2-2, with D possibly called TRBD1 or TRBD2 (6 bases each). The clonotype originates from a human donor with chronic lymphocytic leukemia. Sequenced here: PBMCs, sampled after 24 months of ibrutinib treatment. This CDR3 is CSVVGGSGVFGELFF. DNA of the CDR3: TGCAGCGTTGTTGGAGGGTCAGGGGTGTTTGGGGAGCTGTTTTTT.